The 32 T cell receptor beta chains given below trace back to one sample, sequenced in a study of CD8+CD57+ T cells in acquired aplastic anemia. For CDR3 and TCR beta VDJ profiling, genomic DNA was the template used. TCRdb ran MiXCR on the reads and lists one entry per CDR3 protein. Counted here are about 240,000 distinct CDR3 sequences, 40% to 50% occurring once; the ten biggest clones make up over 7.5%. Patients chosen for sequencing had CD8+CD57+ cells that had expanded, as shown by flow cytometry. Sequences were obtained from sorted CD4+, CD8+, or CD8+CD57+ T cells (not recorded which) from PBMCs. All receptors derive from a human donor with aplastic anemia.

The CDR3: CSVIESGETQYF. Written as DNA, the CDR3 is TGCAGCGTCATTGAATCAGGAGAGACCCAGTACTTC. This chain joins TRBV29-1 and TRBJ2-5; D call uncertain. V was trimmed by 6 bases and J by 4 bases, leaving 12 bases between them. The germline CDR1 and CDR2 sequences are SQVTM and ANQGSEA. This CDR3 is 12 amino acids long.

In its sample, this clonotype was seen a few times. V gene TRBV27 combines with J gene TRBJ2-7; D remains unclear. The CDR3 contains 14 residues. The V gene's germline CDR1 is MNHEY and CDR2 SMNVEV (reference sequence). Trimming removed 5 bases at V and 0 bases at J, with 11 bases between. CDR3: CASSPARYSYEQYF. The CDR3 DNA follows: TGTGCCAGCAGTCCCGCTCGGTACTCCTACGAGCAGTACTTC.

This clonotype was seen many times. This chain links TRBV9 with TRBJ2-3; no firm D call. V was cut by 3 bases and J by 2 bases, with 10 bases left in between. This CDR3 contains 14 residues. CDR1 is SGDLS and CDR2 is YYNGEE in the germline V gene. Here the CDR3 reads CASSEGRPTDTQYF. CDR3 DNA sequence: TGTGCCAGCAGCGAAGGAAGGCCCACAGATACGCAGTATTTT.

This chain joins TRBV2 and TRBJ2-1; maybe TRBD2 (5 bases). Trimming removed 10 bases at V and 3 bases at J, with 19 bases between. The CDR3 length is 15 residues. Germline CDR1 SNHLY, CDR2 FYNNEI. In DNA form, the CDR3 reads TGTGCCACCTCGAGGGAAGCGGACGTCTACAATGAGCAGTTCTTC. As protein: CATSREADVYNEQFF.

This chain uses TRBV5-4 with TRBJ2-7, with 11 positions matching TRBD2. The last part of the DNA fits TRBJ2-1 better; the J call may be wrong. The CDR3 runs to 15 residues. Per germline, CDR1 SGHNT and CDR2 YYREEE (reference sequence). Here the CDR3 DNA reads TGTGCCAGCAGCTCTGGACTAGCGGGCTACAATGAGCAGTTCTTC. Translation: CASSSGLAGYNEQFF.

This chain connects TRBV29-1 to TRBJ1-4, with D maybe TRBD1 (5 bases). This CDR3 spans 11 amino acids. V was pared by 5 bases and J by 13 bases, with 14 bases between. Germline V gene data show CDR1 as SQVTM and CDR2 as ANQGSEA. CDR3 residues: CSVMKKGTLFF. CDR3 DNA sequence: TGCAGCGTTATGAAGAAAGGGACACTGTTTTTT. Drawing the rest from reference TRBV29-1 and TRBJ1-4, the complete variable domain is SAVISQKPSRDICQRGTSLTIQCQVDSQVTMMFWYRQQPGQSLTLIATANQGSEATYESGFVIDKFPISRPNLTFSTLTVSNMSPEDSSIYLCSVMKKGTLFFGSGTQLSVL.

The V call is TRBV10-3, the J call TRBJ2-3; 15 nucleotides line up with TRBD2. V shed 6 bases and J 0 bases; nucleotides not matched to a gene: 1. Per the germline V gene, CDR1 is ENHRY and CDR2 is SYGVKD. This CDR3 spans 16 amino acids. CDR3 sequence (DNA): TGTGCCATCAGGGGGACTAGCGGGGGGAGCACAGATACGCAGTATTTT. Translating it yields CAIRGTSGGSTDTQYF.

The sample holds one count of this clonotype. The CDR3 DNA reads TGTGCCACCAGCAGAGATACGGGGTGGTCTGAAGCTTTCTTT. This codes for CATSRDTGWSEAFF. This sequence joins TRBV15 and TRBJ1-1; D is undetermined. There are 14 residues in the CDR3. V lost 0 bases and J lost 6, with 11 bases in between. Germline V gene sequence: CDR1 LNHNV, CDR2 YYDKDF (reference sequence).

The V and J genes are TRBV7-9 and TRBJ2-7; D may be TRBD1 (6 bases). The CDR3 has 14 residues. Germline lookup yields CDR1 SEHNR and CDR2 FQNEAQ (reference sequence). Trimming removed 2 bases at V and 7 bases at J, with 15 bases between. CDR3 nucleotide sequence: TGTGCCAGCAGCTTAACAGGGCCTTCGGGGGAGCAGTACTTC. Its translation is CASSLTGPSGEQYF.

The V and J genes are TRBV11-2 and TRBJ2-1, with D possibly TRBD2 on 5 matching bases. V lost 3 bases to trimming and J lost 4 bases, with 10 bases between them. CDR3 length: 14 amino acids. The germline gives CDR1 SGHAT, CDR2 FQNNGV. For the CDR3, the DNA is TGTGCCAGCAGCTTTTGGGAGCCTTACAATGAGCAGTTCTTC. Protein sequence: CASSFWEPYNEQFF. The full variable domain, its missing parts supplied by reference TRBV11-2 and TRBJ2-1, is EAGVAQSPRYKIIEKRQSVAFWCNPISGHATLYWYQQILGQGPKLLIQFQNNGVVDDSQLPKDRFSAERLKGVDSTLKIQPAKLEDSAVYLCASSFWEPYNEQFFGPGTRLTVL.

This clonotype was recorded a few times. The chain couples TRBV9 to TRBJ1-6, with D tentatively TRBD1 (5 bases). Germline V lookup: CDR1 SGDLS, CDR2 YYNGEE. This CDR3 comprises 15 residues. V gave up 0 bases and J gave up 7 bases, with 11 bases separating them. In nucleotides, the CDR3 is TGTGCCAGCAGCGTAGAGGGGTTGGGAAATTCACCCCTCCACTTT. Amino acid sequence: CASSVEGLGNSPLHF. Looking up the rest from reference TRBV9 and TRBJ1-6 gives the full variable domain: DSGVTQTPKHLITATGQRVTLRCSPRSGDLSVYWYQQSLDQGLQFLIQYYNGEERAKGNILERFSAQQFPDLHSELNLSSLELGDSALYFCASSVEGLGNSPLHFGNGTRLTVT.

This chain uses TRBV20-1 with TRBJ1-2; no clear D. CDR1 is DFQATT and CDR2 is SNEGSKA in the germline V gene (reference sequence). The CDR3 runs 14 residues. V shed 3 bases and J shed 3 bases, with 14 bases lying between them. CDR3: CSASDRVRHYGYTF. CDR3 bases: TGCAGTGCTAGTGACCGGGTAAGGCACTATGGCTACACCTTC.

Ten or more counts support this clonotype. The chain carries TRBV29-1 and TRBJ1-2; TRBD1 matches 8 bases. This CDR3 has 14 amino acids. Trimming cost V 1 base and J 5 bases; bases outside gene matches: 6. The germline V gene has CDR1 SQVTM and CDR2 ANQGSEA. CDR3 amino acids: CSVEGQGKGYGYTF. The CDR3 bases are TGCAGCGTTGAAGGACAGGGGAAGGGGTATGGCTACACCTTC. Filled out from reference TRBV29-1 and TRBJ1-2, the complete variable domain reads SAVISQKPSRDICQRGTSLTIQCQVDSQVTMMFWYRQQPGQSLTLIATANQGSEATYESGFVIDKFPISRPNLTFSTLTVSNMSPEDSSIYLCSVEGQGKGYGYTFGSGTRLTVV.

This clonotype occurred many times. The rearrangement links TRBV19 to TRBJ1-5; TRBD1 might be the D (6 bases). The CDR3 spans 14 residues. Germline loops: CDR1 LNHDA, CDR2 SQIVND (reference sequence). The V end lost 5 bases, the J end lost 3 bases, and 11 bases lay between the germline ends. CDR3 residues: CASSARDNNQPQHF. The CDR3 DNA sequence: TGTGCCAGTAGTGCCCGGGACAACAATCAGCCCCAGCATTTT.

This clonotype has a handful of counts. This sequence joins TRBV28 and TRBJ1-2; 12 nucleotides match TRBD1. The V gene end was trimmed by 3 bases and the J gene end by 4 bases; junction bases not matched to a gene: 6. Per germline, CDR1 MDHEN and CDR2 SYDVKM. The CDR3 spans 16 residues. The CDR3 coding sequence is TGTGCCAGCAGTTTGGGGACAGGGGGCTTCACCTATGGCTACACCTTC. Its translation: CASSLGTGGFTYGYTF.

The rearrangement links TRBV6-5 to TRBJ2-7; 10 bases map to TRBD1. Losses at the gene ends were 6 bases for V and 5 bases for J; bases not matched to a gene: 7. CDR1 and CDR2 (germline): MNHEY, SVGAGI. The CDR3 extends over 14 amino acids. CDR3 bases: TGTGCCAGCAGCCCCAGGACAGGGGGGAACGAGCAGTACTTC. It translates to CASSPRTGGNEQYF.

This clonotype was found many times. V gene TRBV27 combines with J gene TRBJ1-6, with unresolved D. The CDR3 loop spans 13 amino acids. Germline CDR1 MNHEY, CDR2 SMNVEV (reference sequence). The ends were cut back, 5 bases at V and 6 bases at J, with 8 bases in the middle. CDR3 coding DNA: TGTGCCAGCAGTCTTAGTACTAATTCACCCCTCCACTTT. Translated, it gives CASSLSTNSPLHF.

The rearrangement uses TRBV7-3 and TRBJ2-7, with TRBD2 identical over 7 bases. This CDR3 has 15 residues. Trimming at V came to 4 bases and at J to 5 bases, leaving 11 bases not matched to a gene. Germline V lookup: CDR1 SGHTA, CDR2 FQGTGA. The CDR3 region is CASSSSGVRIHEQYF. The CDR3 DNA reads TGTGCCAGCAGCTCCAGCGGGGTTAGGATCCACGAGCAGTACTTC.

The chain carries TRBV30 and TRBJ2-7; D might be TRBD1 or TRBD2, each matching 5 bases. The germline V and J ends were trimmed by 0 bases and 2 bases, with 14 bases remaining between them. This CDR3 has 15 amino acids. Germline V CDR1 and CDR2: GTSNPN, SVGIG (reference sequence). In DNA form, the CDR3 reads TGTGCCTGGAGTGTAATGGGACGGTTTACCTACGAGCAGTACTTC. It translates to CAWSVMGRFTYEQYF.

This sequence joins TRBV9 and TRBJ1-2; 10 positions match TRBD1. Trimming at V came to 3 bases and at J to 6 bases, leaving 2 bases not matched to a gene. The CDR3 covers 13 residues. In germline, CDR1 is SGDLS, CDR2 YYNGEE. CDR3 amino acids: CASSGQGANGYTF. CDR3 DNA sequence: TGTGCCAGCAGCGGACAGGGGGCAAATGGCTACACCTTC.

At least ten counts were recorded for this clonotype. The genes are TRBV10-3 and TRBJ2-7; the D gene is possibly TRBD1 (5 bases). Germline V gene lookup returns CDR1 ENHRY and CDR2 SYGVKD. The CDR3 extends over 14 amino acids. V lost 6 bases to trimming and J lost 5 bases, with 17 bases between them. The chain's CDR3 is CAIRQPAGSHEQYF. The CDR3 DNA reads TGTGCCATCAGACAACCTGCAGGGTCCCACGAGCAGTACTTC.

J is TRBJ1-6 and V is TRBV15, with a tentative D call TRBD1 (6 bases). CDR1 and CDR2 from the germline V gene are LNHNV and YYDKDF (reference sequence). V was pared by 0 bases and J by 6 bases, with 9 bases between. The CDR3 sequence is 15 residues long. CDR3 DNA: TGTGCCACCAGCAGAGACGGACAGTTTAATTCACCCCTCCACTTT. Translated, it gives CATSRDGQFNSPLHF. Complete variable domain (other parts from reference TRBV15 and TRBJ1-6): DAMVIQNPRYQVTQFGKPVTLSCSQTLNHNVMYWYQQKSSQAPKLLFHYYDKDFNNEADTPDNFQSRRPNTSFCFLDIRSPGLGDTAMYLCATSRDGQFNSPLHFGNGTRLTVT.

The sample holds one count of this clonotype. This chain joins TRBV14 and TRBJ1-2, with D maybe TRBD1 (5 bases). Germline V gene data show CDR1 as SGHDN and CDR2 as FVKESK. Trimming cost V 4 bases and J 8 bases, with 17 bases left between them. This CDR3 comprises 14 residues. The CDR3 loop reads CASSRYGTDQGYTF. For the CDR3, the DNA is TGTGCCAGCAGCCGATACGGGACGGACCAGGGCTACACCTTC.

This chain uses TRBV15 with TRBJ1-1; D gene ambiguous. The CDR3 contains 14 residues. Between the trimmed V and J ends, which lost 5 bases and 4 bases, there was a span of 14 bases. From germline, CDR1 is LNHNV and CDR2 YYDKDF (reference sequence). The CDR3, as DNA: TGTGCCACCAGCCGTCCGACGGAAAGCACTGAAGCTTTCTTT. Translation gives CATSRPTESTEAFF. Supplemented by reference TRBV15 and TRBJ1-1, the full variable domain reads DAMVIQNPRYQVTQFGKPVTLSCSQTLNHNVMYWYQQKSSQAPKLLFHYYDKDFNNEADTPDNFQSRRPNTSFCFLDIRSPGLGDTAMYLCATSRPTESTEAFFGQGTRLTVV.

The V and J genes are TRBV28 and TRBJ1-5, with a possible D match to TRBD1 (6 bases). Trimming removed 3 bases from V and 6 bases from J, with 12 bases in between. This CDR3 is built from 14 residues. The germline V gene encodes CDR1 MDHEN and CDR2 SYDVKM. The CDR3 bases are TGTGCCAGCAGTTTGACAGGAGTGGGTCAGCCCCAGCATTTT. Translating gives CASSLTGVGQPQHF.

Ten or more counts support this clonotype. V gene TRBV7-3 combines with J gene TRBJ2-1, with 9 bases identical to TRBD2. Unmatched junction bases numbered 4, after V lost 2 bases and J lost 2 bases. The CDR3 length is 16 residues. Per germline, CDR1 SGHTA and CDR2 FQGTGA. The chain's CDR3 is CASSLRLAGTYNEQFF. For the CDR3, the DNA is TGTGCCAGCAGCTTACGTCTAGCGGGGACCTACAATGAGCAGTTCTTC.

Notes on this clonotype: This may stem from a read error, because a much larger clone lies one nucleotide away. The chain has TRBV5-1 and TRBJ2-5, with 9 bases fitting TRBD1. The germline CDR1 and CDR2 sequences are SGHRS and YFSETQ. The CDR3 is 15 residues long. DNA for the CDR3: TGCGCCAGCAGCTACCGGGACAGGGTGCAAGAGACCCAGTGCTTC. Amino acids: CASSYRDRVQETQCF.

This chain joins TRBV9 and TRBJ2-2; D might be TRBD2 (5 bases). V was trimmed by 4 bases and J by 8 bases, leaving 12 bases between them. CDR3 size: 13 residues. The V gene's germline CDR1 is SGDLS and CDR2 YYNGEE. CDR3 amino acids: CASSLEVKGELFF. In DNA form, the CDR3 reads TGTGCCAGCAGCTTGGAGGTCAAGGGGGAGCTGTTTTTT.

As for this clonotype: Without the conserved terminal phenylalanine or tryptophan, this CDR3 likely stems from a read error. The DNA is left out, because the CDR3 cannot be placed on it with certainty; the CDR3 is given as TCRdb lists it. The rearrangement joins TRBV9 to TRBJ1-1; the table gives TRBD1 as D, unverified against the DNA. From its first to its last residue, the CDR3 has 9 amino acids. Germline V lookup: CDR1 SGDLS, CDR2 YYNGEE. This CDR3 is CASSAGGYY.

The chain combines TRBV10-3 with TRBJ1-2; D is unresolved. V dropped 6 bases and J dropped 6 bases, with 14 bases sitting between them. The CDR3 is 13 residues long. Germline values: CDR1 ENHRY, CDR2 SYGVKD. Written as DNA, the CDR3 is TGTGCCATCAGCCGTACAGCGTTAGATGGCTACACCTTC. Translated, it gives CAISRTALDGYTF.

This clonotype was detected only a few times. CDR3 nucleotide sequence: TGTGCCAGCAGTCCGACAGCCATACCCTCCTACGAGCAGTACTTC. It specifies CASSPTAIPSYEQYF. This rearrangement joins TRBV27 to TRBJ2-7; weak D call: TRBD1 (5 bases). CDR1 and CDR2 (germline): MNHEY, SMNVEV (reference sequence). The CDR3 contains 15 residues. Trimming took off 5 bases at V and 0 bases at J, with 14 bases between the two ends.

This clonotype came up once. The chain has TRBV4-1 and TRBJ1-2; D is perhaps TRBD1 (5 bases). The CDR3 runs to 15 residues. Deletions cut 3 bases from V and 1 base from J, with 12 bases between. Germline CDR1 and CDR2: MGHRA and YSYEKL. CDR3 residues: CASSHRTTVNYGYTF. In DNA, the CDR3 is TGCGCCAGCAGCCACCGAACGACAGTTAACTATGGCTACACCTTC.